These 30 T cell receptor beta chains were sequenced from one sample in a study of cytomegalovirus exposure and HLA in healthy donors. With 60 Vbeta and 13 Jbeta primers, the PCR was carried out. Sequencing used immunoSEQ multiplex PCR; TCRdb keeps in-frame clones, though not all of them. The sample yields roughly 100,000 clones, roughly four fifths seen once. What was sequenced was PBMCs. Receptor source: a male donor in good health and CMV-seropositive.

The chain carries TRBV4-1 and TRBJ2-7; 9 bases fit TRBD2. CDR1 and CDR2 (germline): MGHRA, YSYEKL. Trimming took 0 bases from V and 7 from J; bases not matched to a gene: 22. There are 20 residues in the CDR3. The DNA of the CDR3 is TGCGCCAGCAGCCAAGATCTAGACCGCCGGTGGGAGAGAGCGGGGGGTGAGCAGTACTTC. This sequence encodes CASSQDLDRRWERAGGEQYF.

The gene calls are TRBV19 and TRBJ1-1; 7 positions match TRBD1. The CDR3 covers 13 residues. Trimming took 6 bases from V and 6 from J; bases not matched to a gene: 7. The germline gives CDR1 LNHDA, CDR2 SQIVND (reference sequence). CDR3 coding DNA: TGTGCCAGTAGCCTGGGACAGAGGGCTGAAGCTTTCTTT. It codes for CASSLGQRAEAFF.

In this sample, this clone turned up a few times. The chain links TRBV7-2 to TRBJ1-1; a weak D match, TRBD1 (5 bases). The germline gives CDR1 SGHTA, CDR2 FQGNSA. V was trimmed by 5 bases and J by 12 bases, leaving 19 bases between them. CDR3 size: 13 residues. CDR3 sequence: CASSPSPGIVPFF. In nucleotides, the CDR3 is TGTGCCAGCAGCCCATCCCCAGGGATCGTTCCTTTCTTT.

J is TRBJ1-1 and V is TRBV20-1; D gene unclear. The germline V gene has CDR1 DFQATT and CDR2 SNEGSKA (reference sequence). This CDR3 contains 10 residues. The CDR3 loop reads CSPMNTEAFF. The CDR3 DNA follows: TGCAGCCCAATGAACACTGAAGCTTTCTTT.

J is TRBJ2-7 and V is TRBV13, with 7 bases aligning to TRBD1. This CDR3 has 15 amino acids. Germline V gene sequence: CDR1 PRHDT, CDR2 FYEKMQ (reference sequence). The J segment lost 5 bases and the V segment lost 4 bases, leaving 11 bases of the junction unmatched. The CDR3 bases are TGTGCCAGCAGCTCCAGGGACAGTTCTAGGGACGAGCAGTACTTC. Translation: CASSSRDSSRDEQYF.

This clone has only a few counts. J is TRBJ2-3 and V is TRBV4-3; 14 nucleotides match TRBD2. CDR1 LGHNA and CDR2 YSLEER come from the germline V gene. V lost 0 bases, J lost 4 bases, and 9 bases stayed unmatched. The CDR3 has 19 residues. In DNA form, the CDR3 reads TGCGCCAGCAGCCAAGAAGGGACTAGCGGGGGCCGTTACGCAGATACGCAGTATTTT. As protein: CASSQEGTSGGRYADTQYF.

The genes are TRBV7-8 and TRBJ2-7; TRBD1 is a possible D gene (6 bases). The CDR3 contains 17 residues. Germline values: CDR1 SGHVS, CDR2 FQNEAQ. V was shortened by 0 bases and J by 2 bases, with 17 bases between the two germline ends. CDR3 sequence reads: CASSLATGQTAPYEQYF. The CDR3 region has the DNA TGTGCCAGCAGCTTAGCGACTGGACAGACGGCCCCCTACGAGCAGTACTTC.

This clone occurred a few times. CDR3 in amino acids: CASSFGGVGHEQYF. As DNA, the CDR3 is TGCGCCAGCAGCTTTGGCGGGGTCGGTCACGAGCAGTACTTC. V and J are TRBV5-1 and TRBJ2-7; perhaps TRBD2 as D (6 bases). The V gene's germline CDR1 is SGHRS and CDR2 YFSETQ. V was clipped by 2 bases and J by 5 bases, with 14 bases between them. This CDR3 is 14 amino acids long.

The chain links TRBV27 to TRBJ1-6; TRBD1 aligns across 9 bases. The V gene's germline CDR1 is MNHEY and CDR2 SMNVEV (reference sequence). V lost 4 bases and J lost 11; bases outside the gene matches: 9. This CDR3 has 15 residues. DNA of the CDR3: TGTGCCAGCAGTTCGGGGACAGGGATAGGGACACCCCTCCACTTT. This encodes CASSSGTGIGTPLHF.

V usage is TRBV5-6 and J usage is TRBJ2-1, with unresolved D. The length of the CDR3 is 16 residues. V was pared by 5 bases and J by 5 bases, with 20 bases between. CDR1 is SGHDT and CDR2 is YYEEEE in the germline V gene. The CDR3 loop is CASRGVPHTGDNEQFF. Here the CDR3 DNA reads TGTGCCAGCAGAGGAGTTCCACATACCGGAGACAATGAGCAGTTCTTC.

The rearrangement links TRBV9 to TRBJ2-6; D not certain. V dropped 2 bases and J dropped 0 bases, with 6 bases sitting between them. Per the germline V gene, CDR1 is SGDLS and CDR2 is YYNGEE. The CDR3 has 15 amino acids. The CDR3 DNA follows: TGTGCCAGCAGCGTTCGTAACTCTGGGGCCAACGTCCTGACTTTC. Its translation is CASSVRNSGANVLTF.

The CDR3 spells CASREGPSSQHF. The CDR3 nucleotides are TGTGCCAGTAGGGAGGGCCCCTCGAGCCAGCATTTT. The V and J genes are TRBV19 and TRBJ1-5, with D hard to call. Deletions cut 6 bases from V and 12 bases from J, with 15 bases between. From germline, CDR1 is LNHDA and CDR2 SQIVND (reference sequence). The CDR3 has 12 residues.

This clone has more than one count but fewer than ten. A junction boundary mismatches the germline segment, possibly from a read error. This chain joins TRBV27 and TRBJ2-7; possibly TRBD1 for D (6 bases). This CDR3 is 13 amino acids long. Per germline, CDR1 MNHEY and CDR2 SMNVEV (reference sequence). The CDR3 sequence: CASRLGAAYEQYF. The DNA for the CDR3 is TGTGCCAGCCGTTTGGGGGCAGCCTACGAGCAGTACTTC.

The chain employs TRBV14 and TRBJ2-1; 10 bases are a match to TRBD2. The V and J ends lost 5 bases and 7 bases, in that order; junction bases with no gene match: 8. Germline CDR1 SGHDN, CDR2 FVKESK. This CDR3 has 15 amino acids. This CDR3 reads CASSDEAGGWNEQFF. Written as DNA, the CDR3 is TGTGCCAGCAGCGACGAAGCGGGAGGGTGGAATGAGCAGTTCTTC.

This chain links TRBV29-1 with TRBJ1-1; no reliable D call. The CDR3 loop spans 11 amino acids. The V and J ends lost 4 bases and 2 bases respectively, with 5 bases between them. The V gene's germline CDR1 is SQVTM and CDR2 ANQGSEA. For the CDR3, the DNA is TGCAGCGTTGGGGCAAACACTGAAGCTTTCTTT. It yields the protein CSVGANTEAFF.

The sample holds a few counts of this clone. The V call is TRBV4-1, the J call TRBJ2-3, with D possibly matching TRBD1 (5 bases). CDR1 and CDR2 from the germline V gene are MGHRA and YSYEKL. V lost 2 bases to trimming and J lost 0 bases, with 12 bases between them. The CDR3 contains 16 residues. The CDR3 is CASSQWAGSSTDTQYF. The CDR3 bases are TGCGCCAGCAGCCAATGGGCAGGGTCTAGCACAGATACGCAGTATTTT.

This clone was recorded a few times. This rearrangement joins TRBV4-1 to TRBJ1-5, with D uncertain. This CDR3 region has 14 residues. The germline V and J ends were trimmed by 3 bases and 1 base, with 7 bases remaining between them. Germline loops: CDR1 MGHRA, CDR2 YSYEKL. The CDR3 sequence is CASSHSVSNQPQHF. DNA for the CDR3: TGCGCCAGCAGCCATTCTGTGAGCAATCAGCCCCAGCATTTT.

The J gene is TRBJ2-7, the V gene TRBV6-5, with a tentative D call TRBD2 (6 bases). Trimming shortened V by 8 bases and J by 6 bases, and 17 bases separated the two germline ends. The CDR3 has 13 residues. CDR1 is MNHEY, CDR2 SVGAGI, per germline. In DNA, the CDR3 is TGTGCCAGCTGGAGGGCAGGTGTGGTCGAGCAGTACTTC. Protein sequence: CASWRAGVVEQYF.

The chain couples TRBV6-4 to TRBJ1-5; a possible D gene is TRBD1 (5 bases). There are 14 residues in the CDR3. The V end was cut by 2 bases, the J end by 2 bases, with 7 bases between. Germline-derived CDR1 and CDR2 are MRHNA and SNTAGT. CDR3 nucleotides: TGTGCCAGCAGTGACAGGGGCGGCAATCAGCCCCAGCATTTT. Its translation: CASSDRGGNQPQHF.

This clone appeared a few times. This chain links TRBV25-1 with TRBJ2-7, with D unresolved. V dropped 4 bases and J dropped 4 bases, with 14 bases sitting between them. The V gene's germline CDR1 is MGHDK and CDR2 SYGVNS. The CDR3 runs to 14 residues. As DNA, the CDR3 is TGTGCCAGCAGTGGATCCAATAAAGAGTACGAGCAGTACTTC. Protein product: CASSGSNKEYEQYF.

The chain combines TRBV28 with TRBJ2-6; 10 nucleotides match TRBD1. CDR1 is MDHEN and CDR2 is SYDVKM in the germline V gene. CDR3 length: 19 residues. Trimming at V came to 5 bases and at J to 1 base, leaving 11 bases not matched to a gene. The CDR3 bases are TGTGCCAGCAGTACAAACACCGGGACAGGGGCTTCTGGGGCCAACGTCCTGACTTTC. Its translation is CASSTNTGTGASGANVLTF.

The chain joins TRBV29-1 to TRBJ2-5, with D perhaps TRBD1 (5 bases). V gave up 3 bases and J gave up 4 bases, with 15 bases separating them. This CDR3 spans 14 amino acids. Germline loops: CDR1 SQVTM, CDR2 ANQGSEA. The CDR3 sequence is CSVDPLGVGETQYF. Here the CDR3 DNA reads TGCAGCGTTGATCCGCTAGGGGTCGGAGAGACCCAGTACTTC.

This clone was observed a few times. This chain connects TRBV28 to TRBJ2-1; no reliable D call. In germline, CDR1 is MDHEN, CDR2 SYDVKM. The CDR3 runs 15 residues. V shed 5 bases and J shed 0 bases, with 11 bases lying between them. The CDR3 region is CASSVLESSYNEQFF. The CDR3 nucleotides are TGTGCCAGCAGTGTACTGGAGAGCTCCTACAATGAGCAGTTCTTC.

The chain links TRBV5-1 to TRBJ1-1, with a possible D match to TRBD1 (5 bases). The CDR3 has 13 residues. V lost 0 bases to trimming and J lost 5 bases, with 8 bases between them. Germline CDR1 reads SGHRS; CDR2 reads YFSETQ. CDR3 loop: CASSLGGRTEAFF. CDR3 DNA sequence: TGCGCCAGCAGCTTGGGGGGGAGGACTGAAGCTTTCTTT.

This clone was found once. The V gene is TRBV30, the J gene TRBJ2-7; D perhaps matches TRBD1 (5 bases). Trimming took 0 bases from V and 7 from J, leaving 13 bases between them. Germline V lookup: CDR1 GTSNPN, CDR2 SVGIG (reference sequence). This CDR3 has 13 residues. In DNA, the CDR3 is TGTGCCTGGAGTGTACTCAGGGTCGGGGAGCAGTACTTC. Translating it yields CAWSVLRVGEQYF.

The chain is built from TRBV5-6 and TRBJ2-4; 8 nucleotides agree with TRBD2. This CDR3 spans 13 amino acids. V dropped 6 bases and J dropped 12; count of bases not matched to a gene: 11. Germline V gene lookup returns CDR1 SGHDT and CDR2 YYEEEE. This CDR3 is CASTPGGAPSQYF. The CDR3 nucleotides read TGTGCCAGCACGCCGGGGGGGGCCCCCAGTCAGTACTTC.

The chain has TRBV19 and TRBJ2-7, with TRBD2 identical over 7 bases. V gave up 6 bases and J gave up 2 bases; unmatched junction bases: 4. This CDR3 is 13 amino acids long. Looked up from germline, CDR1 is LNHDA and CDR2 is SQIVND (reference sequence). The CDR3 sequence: CASRGRGTYEQYF. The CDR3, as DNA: TGTGCCAGTAGAGGGAGGGGAACCTACGAGCAGTACTTC. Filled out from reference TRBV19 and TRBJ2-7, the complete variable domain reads DGGITQSPKYLFRKEGQNVTLSCEQNLNHDAMYWYRQDPGQGLRLIYYSQIVNDFQKGDIAEGYSVSREKKESFPLTVTSAQKNPTAFYLCASRGRGTYEQYFGPGTRLTVT.

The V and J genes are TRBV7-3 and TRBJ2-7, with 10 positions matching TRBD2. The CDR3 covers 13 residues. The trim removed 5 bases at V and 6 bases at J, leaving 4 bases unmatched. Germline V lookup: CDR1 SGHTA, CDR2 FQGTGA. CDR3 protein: CASSATSGSEQYF. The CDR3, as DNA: TGTGCCAGCAGCGCGACTAGCGGGTCCGAGCAGTACTTC.

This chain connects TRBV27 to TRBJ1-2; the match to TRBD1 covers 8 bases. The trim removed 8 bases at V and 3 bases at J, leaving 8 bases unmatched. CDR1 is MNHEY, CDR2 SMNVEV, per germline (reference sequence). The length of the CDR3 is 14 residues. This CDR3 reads CASSGQGRDYGYTF. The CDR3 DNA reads TGTGCCAGCTCCGGACAGGGCAGGGACTATGGCTACACCTTC.

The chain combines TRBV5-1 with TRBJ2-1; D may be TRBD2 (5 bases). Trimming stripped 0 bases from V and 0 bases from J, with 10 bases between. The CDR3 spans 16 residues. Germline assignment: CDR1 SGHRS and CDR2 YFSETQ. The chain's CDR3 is CASSLGTGSSYNEQFF. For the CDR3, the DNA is TGCGCCAGCAGCTTGGGGACTGGGAGCTCCTACAATGAGCAGTTCTTC.